This entry describes one T cell receptor beta chain. This CDR3 is also generated by other DNA sequences in the sample. Data came from immunoSEQ multiplex PCR; TCRdb stores just in-frame clones and leaves some out. Of under 200,000 clones in the sample, 80% to 90% are singletons; the top ten hold around 1.9%. This sample is drawn from a study of blood T cell repertoires in COVID-19. Study information: Samples taken during acute and convalescent COVID-19 were collected in the United States, Italy and Spain. PBMCs, B-cell-depleted T cells, or T cells provided the cDNA or gDNA that made up the material.

Trimming cost V 5 bases and J 0 bases; bases outside gene matches: 7. Germline CDR1 LNHDA, CDR2 SQIVND (reference sequence). The CDR3 runs to 16 residues. This receptor was obtained from a man aged 65-85 years with active or convalescent COVID-19. This sequence joins TRBV19 and TRBJ2-1; 7 nucleotides match TRBD2. The sample comprised peripheral blood. CDR3 DNA: TGTGCCAGTAGTCTACCCGGGGGGAGCTCCTACAATGAGCAGTTCTTC. Protein: CASSLPGGSSYNEQFF.